The 20 T cell receptor beta chains in this list originate from one sample, sequenced in a study of cytomegalovirus exposure and HLA in healthy donors listed by TCRdb under 2017. Library generation was performed with the immunoSEQ multiplex PCR assay. For the multiplex PCR, a mixture combining 60 forward primers for TCR Vbeta segments and 13 reverse primers for TCR Jbeta segments was used. Entries here come from immuneACCESS through TCRdb and include only in-frame sequences with V and J called. Some clones fail to appear in such tables; in the studies checked, an unresolved V gene covers under half of the shortfall, and the cause of the remainder is unknown. This sample gives about 60,000 clones in total; roughly 80% of them show up just once. The ten largest account for more than 3% of the sample. The material sequenced was PBMCs. The receptors stem from a woman between 40 and 50 years old in good health and CMV-seropositive.

The sample holds one count of this clone. This chain joins TRBV27 and TRBJ1-4; unclear D gene. There are 16 residues in the CDR3. Trimming removed 5 bases from V and 1 base from J, with 14 bases in between. The germline CDR1 and CDR2 sequences are MNHEY and SMNVEV (reference sequence). This CDR3 is CASSPAGWGTNEKLFF. CDR3 nucleotides: TGTGCCAGCAGTCCAGCGGGGTGGGGAACTAATGAAAAACTGTTTTTT.

The chain uses TRBV30 and TRBJ1-6, with D unclear. Per the germline V gene, CDR1 is GTSNPN and CDR2 is SVGIG (reference sequence). The CDR3 contains 14 residues. V gave up 2 bases and J gave up 0 bases, with 5 bases separating them. The CDR3 bases are TGTGCCTGGAGTCCGAGCTCCTATAATTCACCCCTCCACTTT. This encodes CAWSPSSYNSPLHF.

This clone appeared a single time. The chain joins TRBV5-1 to TRBJ2-1; possible D gene TRBD2, 5 bases. This CDR3 comprises 15 residues. In germline, CDR1 is SGHRS, CDR2 YFSETQ. V was cut by 3 bases and J by 2 bases, with 12 bases left in between. Written as DNA, the CDR3 is TGCGCCAGCAGCTATACCGGGAAAACCTACAATGAGCAGTTCTTC. This gives the protein CASSYTGKTYNEQFF.

This chain connects TRBV7-9 to TRBJ1-4; the D is unclear. The germline V and J ends were trimmed by 2 bases and 3 bases, with 13 bases remaining between them. The CDR3 spans 16 residues. Germline V gene sequence: CDR1 SEHNR, CDR2 FQNEAQ (reference sequence). The CDR3 DNA follows: TGTGCCAGCAGCTTATACTCCCCCTACCCTAATGAAAAACTGTTTTTT. It encodes CASSLYSPYPNEKLFF.

DNA of the CDR3: TGTGCCAGCAGCAAAGTGGAGGGCACATATCCCTACGAGCAGTACTTC. Protein: CASSKVEGTYPYEQYF. The chain recombines TRBV21-1 with TRBJ2-7; the DNA was not used to check the table's D call, TRBD2. TRBV21-1 is termed a pseudogene. CDR3 length: 16 amino acids.

The chain joins TRBV4-1 to TRBJ2-1; a weak D match, TRBD2 (6 bases). This CDR3 spans 16 amino acids. Trimming stripped 1 base from V and 0 bases from J, with 10 bases between. In germline, CDR1 is MGHRA, CDR2 YSYEKL. Here the CDR3 reads CASSQVATSSYNEQFF. The CDR3 region has the DNA TGCGCCAGCAGCCAAGTGGCGACTAGCTCCTACAATGAGCAGTTCTTC.

This chain connects TRBV5-1 to TRBJ1-1; no clear D gene. Germline V gene sequence: CDR1 SGHRS, CDR2 YFSETQ. V lost 7 bases, J lost 1 base, and 17 bases lay in between. The CDR3 length is 15 residues. DNA for the CDR3: TGCGCCAGCCGGTTTAAAGGTGGGCGGAACACTGAAGCTTTCTTT. Its protein is CASRFKGGRNTEAFF.

A few counts support this clone. The rearrangement uses TRBV18 and TRBJ2-3; D might be TRBD1 (6 bases). Germline lookup yields CDR1 KGHSH and CDR2 LQKENI. The CDR3 covers 15 residues. V was trimmed by 2 bases and J by 3 bases, leaving 12 bases between them. CDR3 amino acids: CASSPWAGQTDTQYF. CDR3 DNA: TGTGCCAGCTCACCATGGGCCGGACAGACAGATACGCAGTATTTT.

This chain links TRBV15 with TRBJ2-2; TRBD2 matches 9 bases. The germline V gene encodes CDR1 LNHNV and CDR2 YYDKDF (reference sequence). This CDR3 contains 16 residues. V shed 5 bases and J 2 bases; nucleotides not matched to a gene: 6. CDR3 nucleotides: TGTGCCACCAGCGGACGACTAGCGGCTAACACCGGGGAGCTGTTTTTT. This gives the protein CATSGRLAANTGELFF. Supplemented by reference TRBV15 and TRBJ2-2, the full variable domain reads DAMVIQNPRYQVTQFGKPVTLSCSQTLNHNVMYWYQQKSSQAPKLLFHYYDKDFNNEADTPDNFQSRRPNTSFCFLDIRSPGLGDTAMYLCATSGRLAANTGELFFGEGSRLTVL.

Only a few counts were recorded for this clone. This chain links TRBV5-6 with TRBJ1-2; TRBD1 might be the D (6 bases). V shed 4 bases and J shed 7 bases, with 11 bases lying between them. Per the germline V gene, CDR1 is SGHDT and CDR2 is YYEEEE. The CDR3 is made up of 12 amino acids. The CDR3 region has the DNA TGTGCCAGCAGCGAACAGGGTAGTGGCTACACCTTC. It is translated as CASSEQGSGYTF.

V usage is TRBV27 and J usage is TRBJ1-6, with 8 bases aligning to TRBD1. Germline lookup yields CDR1 MNHEY and CDR2 SMNVEV (reference sequence). The ends lost 3 bases at V and 1 base at J; junction bases unmatched: 2. The CDR3 has 16 residues. CDR3 protein: CASSFRGRSYNSPLHF. CDR3 DNA sequence: TGTGCCAGCAGTTTCAGGGGGCGATCCTATAATTCACCCCTCCACTTT.

The genes are TRBV4-1 and TRBJ1-4; D remains ambiguous. Between the trimmed V and J ends, which lost 1 base and 0 bases, there was a span of 6 bases. This CDR3 spans 15 amino acids. Looked up from germline, CDR1 is MGHRA and CDR2 is YSYEKL. The CDR3 DNA sequence: TGCGCCAGCAGCCAAGGAGGAACAACTAATGAAAAACTGTTTTTT. This encodes CASSQGGTTNEKLFF.

CDR3 in amino acids: CATSRGGTGARTEAFF. As DNA, the CDR3 is TGTGCCACCAGCAGAGGAGGAACAGGGGCTCGGACTGAAGCTTTCTTT. The gene calls are TRBV15 and TRBJ1-1; 7 nucleotides match TRBD1. The CDR3 contains 16 residues. The V and J ends lost 1 base and 5 bases, in that order; junction bases with no gene match: 10. Per the germline V gene, CDR1 is LNHNV and CDR2 is YYDKDF (reference sequence).

This chain uses TRBV7-9 with TRBJ2-5; D perhaps matches TRBD1 (5 bases). The ends were cut back, 8 bases at V and 5 bases at J, with 21 bases in the middle. In germline, CDR1 is SEHNR, CDR2 FQNEAQ (reference sequence). The CDR3 covers 15 residues. DNA for the CDR3: TGTGCCAGCGAACCTGGTGTAGGGGCGGCCGAGACCCAGTACTTC. Amino acids: CASEPGVGAAETQYF.

The J gene is TRBJ1-1, the V gene TRBV9; 9 nucleotides match TRBD1. The CDR3 is 15 amino acids. V trimming: 7 bases; J trimming: 6 bases; junction bases outside the gene matches: 13. Germline V lookup: CDR1 SGDLS, CDR2 YYNGEE. CDR3 residues: CASSPTGGRVAEAFF. The CDR3 DNA reads as TGTGCCAGCTCCCCAACAGGGGGCCGGGTGGCTGAAGCTTTCTTT. Variable domain in full (rest from reference TRBV9 and TRBJ1-1): DSGVTQTPKHLITATGQRVTLRCSPRSGDLSVYWYQQSLDQGLQFLIQYYNGEERAKGNILERFSAQQFPDLHSELNLSSLELGDSALYFCASSPTGGRVAEAFFGQGTRLTVV.

The chain employs TRBV19 and TRBJ1-6; no firm D call. This CDR3 comprises 14 residues. CDR1 and CDR2 (germline): LNHDA, SQIVND (reference sequence). Trimming took 4 bases from V and 9 from J, leaving 13 bases between them. The CDR3 sequence is CASSTGRRGSPLHF. The CDR3 DNA reads TGTGCCAGTAGTACCGGGAGGCGAGGTTCACCCCTCCACTTT. Full variable domain (outside the CDR3, taken from reference TRBV19 and TRBJ1-6): DGGITQSPKYLFRKEGQNVTLSCEQNLNHDAMYWYRQDPGQGLRLIYYSQIVNDFQKGDIAEGYSVSREKKESFPLTVTSAQKNPTAFYLCASSTGRRGSPLHFGNGTRLTVT.

This clone came up once. The chain is built from TRBV29-1 and TRBJ2-1, with 9 positions matching TRBD2. This CDR3 comprises 13 residues. CDR1 SQVTM and CDR2 ANQGSEA come from the germline V gene. Trimming at V came to 3 bases and at J to 7 bases, leaving 4 bases not matched to a gene. CDR3 region: CSVERGGRNEQFF. CDR3 nucleotide sequence: TGCAGCGTTGAGCGGGGGGGCAGGAATGAGCAGTTCTTC.

The rearrangement joins TRBV27 to TRBJ1-5; no clear D gene. Deletions cut 5 bases from V and 6 bases from J, with 17 bases between. CDR3 size: 15 residues. CDR1 is MNHEY and CDR2 is SMNVEV in the germline V gene (reference sequence). CDR3 DNA: TGTGCCAGCAGTCCCGCGGGAGGGATGCCTCAGCCCCAGCATTTT. Amino acids: CASSPAGGMPQPQHF.

There are a few counts of this clone. The chain joins TRBV6-6 to TRBJ1-5; D unresolved. The CDR3 sequence is 16 residues long. The germline gives CDR1 MNHNY, CDR2 SVGAGI (reference sequence). Between the trimmed V and J ends, which lost 6 bases and 4 bases, there was a span of 19 bases. CDR3 DNA: TGTGCCAGCAGCTTAAGGGCGGGCTCCCTTAATCAGCCCCAGCATTTT. Amino acid sequence: CASSLRAGSLNQPQHF.

This chain uses TRBV27 with TRBJ1-1; tentatively, D is TRBD1 (5 bases). Between the trimmed V and J ends, which lost 2 bases and 5 bases, there was a span of 12 bases. This CDR3 is built from 14 residues. Germline V gene lookup returns CDR1 MNHEY and CDR2 SMNVEV (reference sequence). CDR3 in DNA: TGTGCCAGCAGTTTACTCGGGGGGGGGACTGAAGCTTTCTTT. This gives the protein CASSLLGGGTEAFF.